The T cell receptor (beta chain) described here comes from a study of sequential checkpoint blockade in melanoma. Background on the study: After both sequences, patients received maintenance nivolumab.

Profiled with immunoSEQ multiplex PCR; TCRdb holds only in-frame clones, not every one. Of several thousand clones detected, around 72% appear once; the ten largest clones hold 18%. The treatment is: randomized to nivolumab then ipilimumab (arm A) or the reverse (arm B). Trimming took off 6 bases at V and 0 bases at J, with 15 bases between the two ends. There are 15 residues in the CDR3. CDR1 is MNHNY, CDR2 SVGAGI, per germline (reference sequence). The sample was CD8+ T cells sorted from blood (inferred from file names), taken from a patient given nivolumab and ipilimumab in sequence. This TCR was sampled from a human donor with melanoma. The chain uses TRBV6-6 and TRBJ2-7; D is perhaps TRBD2 (5 bases). CDR3 nucleotides: TGTGCCAGCAGCCCCCTGGGCGGGTCCTCCTACGAGCAGTACTTC. Its translation is CASSPLGGSSYEQYF.